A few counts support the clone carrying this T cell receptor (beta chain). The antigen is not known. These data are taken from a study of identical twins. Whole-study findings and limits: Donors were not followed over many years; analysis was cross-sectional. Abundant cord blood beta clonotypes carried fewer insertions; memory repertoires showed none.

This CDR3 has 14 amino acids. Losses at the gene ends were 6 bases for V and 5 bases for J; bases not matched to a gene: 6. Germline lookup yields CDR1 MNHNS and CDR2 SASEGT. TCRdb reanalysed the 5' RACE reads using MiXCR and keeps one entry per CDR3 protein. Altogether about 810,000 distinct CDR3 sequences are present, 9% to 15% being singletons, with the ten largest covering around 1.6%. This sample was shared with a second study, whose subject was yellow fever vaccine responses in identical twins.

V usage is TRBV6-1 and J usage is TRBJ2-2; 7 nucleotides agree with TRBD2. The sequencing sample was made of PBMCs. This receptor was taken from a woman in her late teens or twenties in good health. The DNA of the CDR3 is TGTGCCAGCAGCCCTCTAGCGGTTACCGGGGAGCTGTTTTTT. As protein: CASSPLAVTGELFF.